This passage covers 18 T cell receptor beta chains from one sample sequenced in a study of T cells in localized non-small cell lung cancer. TCRdb's table, derived via immunoSEQ multiplex PCR, lists solely in-frame clones and lacks some. The table lists roughly 40,000 clones, approximately 80% of them singletons. The source material was peripheral blood mononuclear cells, sampled before any cancer treatment. The receptors originated from a male donor at least 60 years old with stage II lung adenocarcinoma.

The chain combines TRBV6-5 with TRBJ1-1; D gene unclear. The CDR3 has 14 amino acids. CDR1 is MNHEY and CDR2 is SVGAGI in the germline V gene. V lost 2 bases and J lost 1, with 8 bases in between. This CDR3 is CASSYIGRNTEAFF. CDR3 coding DNA: TGTGCCAGCAGTTACATCGGGAGGAACACTGAAGCTTTCTTT.

The chain employs TRBV7-2 and TRBJ2-3; D is uncertain. Germline V gene sequence: CDR1 SGHTA, CDR2 FQGNSA. Trimming cost V 1 base and J 2 bases, with 13 bases left between them. This CDR3 spans 16 amino acids. In nucleotides, the CDR3 is TGTGCCAGCAGCTTAGGGCCCGACCCATCCACAGATACGCAGTATTTT. Its translation is CASSLGPDPSTDTQYF.

The chain links TRBV2 to TRBJ1-1; D is possibly TRBD1 (5 bases). The CDR3 has 14 amino acids. Trimming stripped 7 bases from V and 1 base from J, with 13 bases between. From germline, CDR1 is SNHLY and CDR2 FYNNEI. Here the CDR3 reads CASKGEWGNTEAFF. CDR3 sequence (DNA): TGTGCCAGCAAAGGGGAATGGGGGAACACTGAAGCTTTCTTT.

The V call is TRBV18, the J call TRBJ1-1; tentative D call: TRBD1 (6 bases). Germline CDR1 is KGHSH and CDR2 is LQKENI. V dropped 4 bases and J dropped 5 bases, with 14 bases sitting between them. There are 14 residues in the CDR3. CDR3 loop: CASSLSDQGTEAFF. The CDR3 DNA reads as TGTGCCAGCTCACTATCGGACCAGGGGACTGAAGCTTTCTTT.

The V call is TRBV5-6, the J call TRBJ2-7, with a weak D call TRBD1 (5 bases). CDR3 length: 13 amino acids. Trimming took off 6 bases at V and 1 base at J, with 11 bases between the two ends. Germline-derived CDR1 and CDR2 are SGHDT and YYEEEE. In DNA, the CDR3 is TGTGCCAGCATCTCACAGGTTTCCTACGAGCAGTACTTC. This encodes CASISQVSYEQYF. Based on the CDR3 plus reference TRBV5-6 and TRBJ2-7, the full variable domain is DAGVTQSPTHLIKTRGQQVTLRCSPKSGHDTVSWYQQALGQGPQFIFQYYEEEERQRGNFPDRFSGHQFPNYSSELNVNALLLGDSALYLCASISQVSYEQYFGPGTRLTVT.

This sequence joins TRBV19 and TRBJ2-3; D perhaps matches TRBD1 (5 bases). Germline CDR1 is LNHDA and CDR2 is SQIVND (reference sequence). The CDR3 totals 15 residues. V was cut by 7 bases and J by 2 bases, with 16 bases left in between. The CDR3 spells CASIPKGLPTDTQYF. The DNA of the CDR3 is TGTGCCAGTATCCCGAAGGGGCTTCCCACAGATACGCAGTATTTT.

In its sample, this clone was seen once. The rearrangement links TRBV19 to TRBJ2-7; 7 bases line up with TRBD2. This CDR3 comprises 15 residues. The germline V gene has CDR1 LNHDA and CDR2 SQIVND (reference sequence). The J segment lost 6 bases and the V segment lost 4 bases, leaving 12 bases of the junction unmatched. The CDR3: CASSTILAAAREQYF. The CDR3 DNA sequence: TGTGCCAGTAGTACGATCCTAGCGGCTGCTCGCGAGCAGTACTTC.

The chain combines TRBV6-5 with TRBJ1-2, with D unresolved. The germline V gene encodes CDR1 MNHEY and CDR2 SVGAGI. V lost 2 bases to trimming and J lost 0 bases, with 10 bases between them. The CDR3 totals 15 residues. CDR3 nucleotide sequence: TGTGCCAGCAGTTACGGGGTGGTAACTAACTATGGCTACACCTTC. Residues: CASSYGVVTNYGYTF.

The chain recombines TRBV2 with TRBJ1-1, with D possibly being TRBD1 (5 bases). V dropped 5 bases and J dropped 0 bases, with 7 bases sitting between them. Germline V gene data show CDR1 as SNHLY and CDR2 as FYNNEI. The CDR3 is 13 residues long. This CDR3 is CASSLGLNTEAFF. CDR3 nucleotides: TGTGCCAGCAGTCTGGGACTGAACACTGAAGCTTTCTTT.

The sample holds a few counts of this clone. The chain combines TRBV7-9 with TRBJ2-7, with D perhaps TRBD2 (6 bases). The CDR3 has 16 amino acids. Germline values: CDR1 SEHNR, CDR2 FQNEAQ (reference sequence). Trimming removed 0 bases from V and 0 bases from J, with 12 bases in between. The CDR3 loop is CASSLAPGGPSYEQYF. CDR3 nucleotides: TGTGCCAGCAGCTTAGCGCCAGGAGGGCCCTCCTACGAGCAGTACTTC. Complete variable domain (other parts from reference TRBV7-9 and TRBJ2-7): DTGVSQNPRHKITKRGQNVTFRCDPISEHNRLYWYRQTLGQGPEFLTYFQNEAQLEKSRLLSDRFSAERPKGSFSTLEIQRTEQGDSAMYLCASSLAPGGPSYEQYFGPGTRLTVT.

This sequence joins TRBV30 and TRBJ2-2, with D hard to call. The CDR3 runs to 13 residues. The germline V and J ends were trimmed by 3 bases and 4 bases, with 9 bases remaining between them. Germline CDR1 is GTSNPN and CDR2 is SVGIG (reference sequence). CDR3 sequence reads: CAWRRTSTGELFF. In DNA form, the CDR3 reads TGTGCCTGGAGGAGGACGAGCACCGGGGAGCTGTTTTTT.

Of note for this clone: At one end the junction does not follow the germline gene, possibly because of a read error. This rearrangement joins TRBV9 to TRBJ2-1; 10 bases line up with TRBD2. Germline lookup yields CDR1 SGDLS and CDR2 YYNGEE. The CDR3 spans 11 residues. DNA for the CDR3: TGTGCCAGCAGCCCCACTAGCGGGACGATCTTC. Protein sequence: CASSPTSGTIF.

The chain is built from TRBV7-2 and TRBJ1-5, with D tentatively TRBD1 (6 bases). Trimming shortened V by 6 bases and J by 2 bases, and 14 bases separated the two germline ends. The CDR3 has 15 amino acids. The germline CDR1 and CDR2 sequences are SGHTA and FQGNSA. The CDR3 region has the DNA TGTGCCAGCAGGCTGGGGGGCGGGGGCAATCAGCCCCAGCATTTT. Translating gives CASRLGGGGNQPQHF. Full variable domain (outside the CDR3, taken from reference TRBV7-2 and TRBJ1-5): GAGVSQSPSNKVTEKGKDVELRCDPISGHTALYWYRQSLGQGLEFLIYFQGNSAPDKSGLPSDRFSAERTGGSVSTLTIQRTQQEDSAVYLCASRLGGGGNQPQHFGDGTRLSIL.

The chain joins TRBV18 to TRBJ2-6, with D perhaps matching TRBD2 (6 bases). In germline, CDR1 is KGHSH, CDR2 LQKENI. V was cut by 2 bases and J by 2 bases, with 7 bases left in between. The CDR3 loop spans 15 amino acids. The CDR3 reads CASSPGGAGANVLTF. In nucleotides, the CDR3 is TGTGCCAGCTCACCAGGAGGGGCTGGGGCCAACGTCCTGACTTTC.

This clone has a single count. The V and J genes are TRBV7-2 and TRBJ2-1; 7 nucleotides align to TRBD2. The CDR3 totals 15 residues. Germline CDR1 SGHTA, CDR2 FQGNSA. V trimming: 2 bases; J trimming: 9 bases; junction bases outside the gene matches: 10. CDR3 region: CASSLLRREGREQFF. Here the CDR3 DNA reads TGTGCCAGCAGCTTACTACGGAGGGAGGGTCGTGAGCAGTTCTTC.

In this sample, this clone is medium-sized. This chain joins TRBV2 and TRBJ1-1, with 11 bases fitting TRBD1. This CDR3 contains 15 residues. J gave up 4 bases and V 7 bases, and 8 bases lay outside the gene matches. From germline, CDR1 is SNHLY and CDR2 FYNNEI. Here the CDR3 DNA reads TGTGCCAGCACCCGGGACAGGGGGGAAGGCACTGAAGCTTTCTTT. It translates to CASTRDRGEGTEAFF.

The chain couples TRBV19 to TRBJ2-3, with 9 positions matching TRBD2. The CDR3 loop spans 17 amino acids. The germline V gene has CDR1 LNHDA and CDR2 SQIVND (reference sequence). V was pared by 6 bases and J by 2 bases, with 12 bases of the junction left unmatched. CDR3: CASSSHGLAGITDTQYF. Here the CDR3 DNA reads TGTGCCAGTAGCTCCCACGGGCTAGCGGGGATCACAGATACGCAGTATTTT.

The genes are TRBV7-9 and TRBJ1-2; TRBD1 matches at 9 bases. V was clipped by 6 bases and J by 6 bases; unmatched bases: 8. Looked up from germline, CDR1 is SEHNR and CDR2 is FQNEAQ (reference sequence). The CDR3 is 14 residues long. This chain's CDR3 is CASSFRDRVNGYTF. The CDR3 DNA follows: TGTGCCAGCAGTTTCCGGGACAGGGTTAATGGCTACACCTTC.